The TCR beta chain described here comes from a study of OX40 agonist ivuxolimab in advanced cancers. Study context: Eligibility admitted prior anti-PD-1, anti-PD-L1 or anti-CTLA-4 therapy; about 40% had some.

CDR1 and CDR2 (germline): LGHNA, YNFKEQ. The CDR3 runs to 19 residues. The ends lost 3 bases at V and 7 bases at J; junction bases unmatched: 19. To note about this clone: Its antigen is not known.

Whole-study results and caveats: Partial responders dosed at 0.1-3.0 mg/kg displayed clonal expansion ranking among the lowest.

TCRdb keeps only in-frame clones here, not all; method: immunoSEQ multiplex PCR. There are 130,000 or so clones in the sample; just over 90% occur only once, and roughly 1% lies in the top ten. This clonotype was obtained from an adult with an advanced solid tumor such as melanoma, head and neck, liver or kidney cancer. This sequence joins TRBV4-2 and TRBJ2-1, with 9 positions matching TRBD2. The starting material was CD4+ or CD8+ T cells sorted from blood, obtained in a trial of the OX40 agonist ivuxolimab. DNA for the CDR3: TGTGCCAGCAGCCAGACCCCCGGGGCTAGCGGGAAACCCGCTAATGAGCAGTTCTTC. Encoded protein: CASSQTPGASGKPANEQFF.